This entry describes one T cell receptor (beta chain). The data belong to a study of T cell responses to AZD1222 COVID-19 vaccine. Sequenced by immunoSEQ multiplex PCR; TCRdb stores in-frame clones only, minus some. The data contain 150,000 to 200,000 clones, approximately 88% of them singletons. Sequenced material: peripheral blood, taken on day 0 of AZD1222 vaccination. The origin of this receptor is an adult in good health.

This CDR3 reads CASSLAGAGNTIYF. For the CDR3, the DNA is TGTGCCAGCAGCTTAGCAGGAGCTGGAAACACCATATATTTT. V gene TRBV7-8 combines with J gene TRBJ1-3; D uncertain. CDR3 length: 14 amino acids. V lost 0 bases and J lost 2, with 5 bases in between. Germline CDR1 SGHVS, CDR2 FQNEAQ.